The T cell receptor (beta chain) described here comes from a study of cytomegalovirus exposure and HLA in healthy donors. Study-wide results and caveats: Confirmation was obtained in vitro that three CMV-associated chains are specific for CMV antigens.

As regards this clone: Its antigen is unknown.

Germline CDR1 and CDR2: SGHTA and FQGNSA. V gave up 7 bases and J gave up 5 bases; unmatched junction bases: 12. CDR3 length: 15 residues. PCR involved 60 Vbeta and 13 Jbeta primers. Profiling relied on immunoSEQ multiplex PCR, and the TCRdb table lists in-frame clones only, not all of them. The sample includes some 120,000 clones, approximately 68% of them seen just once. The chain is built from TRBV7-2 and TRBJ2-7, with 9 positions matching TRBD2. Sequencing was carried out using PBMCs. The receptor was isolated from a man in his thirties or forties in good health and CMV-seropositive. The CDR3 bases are TGTGCCAGCACCCTCGATAGCGGGAGAAAGGACGAGCAGTACTTC. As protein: CASTLDSGRKDEQYF.